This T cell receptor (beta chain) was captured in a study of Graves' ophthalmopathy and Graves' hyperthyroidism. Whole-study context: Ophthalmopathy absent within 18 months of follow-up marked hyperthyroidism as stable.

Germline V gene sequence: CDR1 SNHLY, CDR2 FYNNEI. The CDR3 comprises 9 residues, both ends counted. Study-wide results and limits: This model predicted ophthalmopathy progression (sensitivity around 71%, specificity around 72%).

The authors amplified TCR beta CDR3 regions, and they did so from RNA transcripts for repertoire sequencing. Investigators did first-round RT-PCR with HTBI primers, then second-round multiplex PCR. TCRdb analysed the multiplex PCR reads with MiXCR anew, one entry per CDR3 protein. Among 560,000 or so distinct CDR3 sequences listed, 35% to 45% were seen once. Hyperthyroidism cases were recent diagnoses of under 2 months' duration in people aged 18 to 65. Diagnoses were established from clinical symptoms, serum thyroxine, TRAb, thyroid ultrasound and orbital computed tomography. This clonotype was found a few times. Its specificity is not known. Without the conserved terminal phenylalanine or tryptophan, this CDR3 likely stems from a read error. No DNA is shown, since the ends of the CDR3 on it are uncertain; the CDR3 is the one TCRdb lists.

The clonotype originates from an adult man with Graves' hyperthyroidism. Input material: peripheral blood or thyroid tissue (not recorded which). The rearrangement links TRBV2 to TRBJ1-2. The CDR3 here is CASSDGLTL.